These 14 T cell receptor beta chains were sequenced from one sample in a study of shared clonotypes between healthy human individuals. Libraries were prepared by immunoSEQ multiplex PCR; TCRdb keeps only in-frame clonotypes and omits some of them. The sample shows more than 2,000,000 clones, 90% to 95% of them seen only once. Sequences were obtained from naive CD4+ T cells sorted from blood. The subset is: CD45RA+ positively selected. Receptors were obtained from a man aged 18 to 30 in good health.

This clone was counted between two and nine times. This chain connects TRBV27 to TRBJ2-7; a possible D gene is TRBD1 (5 bases). There are 13 residues in the CDR3. CDR1 and CDR2 from the germline V gene are MNHEY and SMNVEV (reference sequence). V lost 5 bases and J 2 bases, leaving 10 bases between the germline ends. As DNA, the CDR3 is TGTGCCAGCAGTCCAACAGGAGCCTACGAGCAGTACTTC. Its translation: CASSPTGAYEQYF.

This chain connects TRBV6-4 to TRBJ2-4; 7 bases line up with TRBD1. Losses at the gene ends were 5 bases for V and 8 bases for J; bases not matched to a gene: 6. Germline assignment: CDR1 MRHNA and CDR2 SNTAGT. This CDR3 spans 13 amino acids. The CDR3 region is CASSLTGMDIQYF. As DNA, the CDR3 is TGTGCCAGCAGTTTGACAGGGATGGACATTCAGTACTTC.

This sequence joins TRBV5-7 and TRBJ2-1, with 13 bases identical to TRBD2. TRBV5-7 is treated as an ORF (open reading frame) with a function not yet certain. This CDR3 region has 15 residues. The V and J ends lost 4 bases and 10 bases, in that order; junction bases with no gene match: 8. The CDR3: CASSPGTSGMGEQFF. In DNA, the CDR3 is TGTGCCAGCAGCCCCGGGACTAGCGGGATGGGGGAGCAGTTCTTC.

V is TRBV30 and J is TRBJ2-3; possibly TRBD2 for D (6 bases). The V gene's germline CDR1 is GTSNPN and CDR2 SVGIG (reference sequence). V lost 1 base and J 0 bases, leaving 11 bases between the germline ends. The CDR3 covers 15 residues. DNA for the CDR3: TGTGCCTGGAGTGGGGTTAGCGGTAGCACAGATACGCAGTATTTT. It specifies CAWSGVSGSTDTQYF.

This clone was picked up one time. The same CDR3 also results from other DNA sequences found in this sample. The chain carries TRBV6-1 and TRBJ1-5; D remains unclear. The CDR3 loop spans 13 amino acids. Germline CDR1 and CDR2: MNHNS and SASEGT. Trimming stripped 3 bases from V and 4 bases from J, with 7 bases between. This chain's CDR3 is CASSEERNQPQHF. In DNA, the CDR3 is TGTGCCAGCAGTGAGGAGAGAAATCAGCCCCAGCATTTT.

The chain recombines TRBV5-1 with TRBJ1-4, with TRBD1 as a possible D gene (5 bases). V was shortened by 6 bases and J by 3 bases, with 12 bases between the two germline ends. The CDR3 extends over 14 amino acids. Per the germline V gene, CDR1 is SGHRS and CDR2 is YFSETQ. The CDR3 is CASNSRDPNEKLFF. DNA of the CDR3: TGCGCCAGCAACAGCCGGGACCCTAATGAAAAACTGTTTTTT.

V is TRBV5-1 and J is TRBJ2-7; the D is unclear. The CDR3 runs 11 residues. Germline loops: CDR1 SGHRS, CDR2 YFSETQ. Deletions cut 7 bases from V and 4 bases from J, with 9 bases between. The CDR3, as DNA: TGCGCCAGCGCTCAAGGGTACGAGCAGTACTTC. Its translation is CASAQGYEQYF.

The chain uses TRBV21-1 and TRBJ2-5; the table names TRBD1, a call not compared with the DNA. TRBV21-1 is a documented pseudogene. The CDR3 extends over 15 amino acids. CDR3 in amino acids: CASSINSGQTGTQYF. CDR3 sequence (DNA): TGTGCCAGCAGCATAAATTCCGGACAAACCGGAACCCAGTACTTC.

The chain is built from TRBV7-9 and TRBJ1-2; no definite D call. The CDR3 loop spans 15 amino acids. The V and J ends lost 1 base and 2 bases respectively, with 11 bases between them. Germline CDR1 SEHNR, CDR2 FQNEAQ (reference sequence). The CDR3 loop reads CASSLGEVLNYGYTF. The CDR3 DNA is TGTGCCAGCAGCTTAGGGGAAGTGTTAAACTATGGCTACACCTTC.

The chain links TRBV18 to TRBJ2-5; D is perhaps TRBD2 (6 bases). The CDR3 is 15 amino acids. CDR1 and CDR2 (germline): KGHSH, LQKENI. Trimming stripped 3 bases from V and 3 bases from J, with 14 bases between. The CDR3 loop is CASSPIAEGKETQYF. As DNA, the CDR3 is TGTGCCAGCTCACCCATAGCGGAGGGGAAAGAGACCCAGTACTTC.

This clone was counted a single time. This chain connects TRBV2 to TRBJ1-1; 12 bases agree with TRBD1. Germline CDR1 and CDR2: SNHLY and FYNNEI. The CDR3 loop spans 13 amino acids. V dropped 10 bases and J dropped 6; count of bases not matched to a gene: 6. The CDR3 loop is CATPGQGASEAFF. CDR3 sequence (DNA): TGTGCCACCCCGGGACAGGGGGCGTCTGAAGCTTTCTTT.

The rearrangement joins TRBV6-5 to TRBJ2-3; maybe TRBD2 (5 bases). Trimming removed 6 bases from V and 6 bases from J, with 10 bases in between. CDR3 length equals 12 residues. In germline, CDR1 is MNHEY, CDR2 SVGAGI. CDR3 protein: CASRRVGDTQYF. CDR3 DNA: TGTGCCAGCAGGCGGGTCGGGGATACGCAGTATTTT.

The gene calls are TRBV30 and TRBJ2-7; D gene ambiguous. Germline loops: CDR1 GTSNPN, CDR2 SVGIG (reference sequence). Trimming shortened V by 2 bases and J by 6 bases, and 8 bases separated the two germline ends. The CDR3 extends over 11 amino acids. CDR3 bases: TGTGCCTGGAGTTTAGGGCGCGAGCAGTACTTC. The encoded protein is CAWSLGREQYF.

The chain combines TRBV18 with TRBJ1-4; D is ambiguous. V gave up 6 bases and J gave up 8 bases, with 16 bases separating them. This CDR3 is built from 14 residues. Germline V gene data show CDR1 as KGHSH and CDR2 as LQKENI. In nucleotides, the CDR3 is TGTGCCAGCTCTCGACTCCCCCCCGAGGAAAAACTGTTTTTT. Its translation: CASSRLPPEEKLFF. Looking up the rest from reference TRBV18 and TRBJ1-4 gives the full variable domain: NAGVMQNPRHLVRRRGQEARLRCSPMKGHSHVYWYRQLPEEGLKFMVYLQKENIIDESGMPKERFSAEFPKEGPSILRIQQVVRGDSAAYFCASSRLPPEEKLFFGSGTQLSVL.